These T cell receptor beta chains were read from a single sample in a study of CD8 T cell repertoires and HIV-1 epitope variants. No antigens are known for them. TCRdb keeps only in-frame clones here, not all; method: immunoSEQ multiplex PCR. The sample has fewer than 4,500 clones, approximately 70% seen once. The sample consisted of cultured CD8+ T cells derived from PBMCs. The origin of the receptors is a male donor with HIV. CDR3s include the opening cysteine and the closing phenylalanine or tryptophan. A D gene is named only where the DNA matches it firmly. Clone size is shown for a subset of rows, as once, few, many or a class of expanded clone.

J gene | clone size | D gene | V gene | CDR3 protein | CDR3 DNA
TRBJ2-5 | - | TRBD2 | TRBV29-1 | CSVSGGTSGRAGETQYF | TGCAGCGTTTCAGGTGGGACTAGCGGGAGGGCCGGGGAGACCCAGTACTTC
TRBJ2-1 | - | - | TRBV27 | CASSSIGYNEQFF | TGTGCCAGCAGTTCGATCGGATACAATGAGCAGTTCTTC
TRBJ1-1 | - | - | TRBV4-1 | CASSQSGGVTEAFF | TGCGCCAGCAGCCAATCGGGTGGGGTCACTGAAGCTTTCTTT
TRBJ2-7 | few | - | TRBV28 | CASSLYGSYEQYF | TGTGCCAGCAGTTTATACGGCTCCTACGAGCAGTACTTC
TRBJ2-3 | - | TRBD1 | TRBV4-3 | CASSLRTGITDTQYF | TGCGCCAGCAGCCTCCGGACAGGGATCACAGATACGCAGTATTTT
TRBJ1-1 | - | - | TRBV5-1 | CASSPLEGTEAFF | TGCGCCAGCAGCCCCTTGGAGGGGACTGAAGCTTTCTTT
TRBJ2-2 | few | TRBD1 | TRBV27 | CASSPGQLTYTGELFF | TGTGCCAGCAGTCCGGGACAGCTAACGTACACCGGGGAGCTGTTTTTT
TRBJ2-3 | - | TRBD2 | TRBV13 | CASSLGPLGTSGESSTDTQYF | TGTGCCAGCAGCTTAGGACCACTAGGGACTAGCGGGGAATCTAGCACAGATACGCAGTATTTT
TRBJ1-2 | - | TRBD1 | TRBV19 | CASSSHSGQGKKDGYTF | TGTGCCAGTAGTTCGCACTCGGGACAGGGTAAAAAAGATGGCTACACCTTC
TRBJ1-2 | few | - | TRBV27 | CASSSGLGYTF | TGTGCCAGCAGTTCGGGGTTGGGCTACACCTTC
TRBJ1-1 | - | - | TRBV28 | CASGGEWAGTEAFF | TGTGCCAGCGGTGGGGAGTGGGCAGGAACTGAAGCTTTCTTT
TRBJ1-5 | once | - | TRBV19 | CASSIGTGMRQPQHF | TGTGCCAGTAGTATAGGCACAGGGATGCGACAGCCCCAGCATTTT
TRBJ1-5 | - | - | TRBV4-2 | CASSPSLTTVHSNQPQHF | TGTGCCAGCAGCCCATCACTCACTACGGTTCATAGCAATCAGCCCCAGCATTTT
TRBJ2-1 | - | TRBD1 | TRBV4-1 | CASSPDRGSSYNEQFF | TGCGCCAGCAGCCCTGACAGGGGTAGCTCCTACAATGAGCAGTTCTTC
TRBJ2-5 | - | - | TRBV25-1 | CASSESGLGQETQYF | TGTGCCAGCAGCGAATCAGGACTGGGACAAGAGACCCAGTACTTC
TRBJ2-4 | - | TRBD1 | TRBV5-4 | CASSLDRAGAKNIQYF | TGTGCCAGCAGCTTAGACAGGGCAGGTGCCAAAAACATTCAGTACTTC
TRBJ1-5 | few | TRBD1 | TRBV6-5 | CASSTGQGNQPQHF | TGTGCCAGCAGTACCGGACAGGGAAATCAGCCCCAGCATTTT
TRBJ1-3 | - | - | TRBV11-2 | CASSFGTGFSGNTIYF | TGTGCCAGCAGCTTCGGAACAGGGTTCTCTGGAAACACCATATATTTT
TRBJ2-7 | - | - | TRBV5-8 | CASSGGVGYEQYF | TGTGCCAGCAGCGGGGGAGTCGGATACGAGCAGTACTTC
TRBJ1-3 | - | - | TRBV7-8 | CASSPMGNTIYF | TGTGCCAGCAGTCCCATGGGAAACACCATATATTTT
TRBJ1-3 | - | - | TRBV5-1 | CASSLGATSGNTIYF | TGCGCCAGCAGCTTGGGGGCAACCTCTGGAAACACCATATATTTT
TRBJ2-1 | once | - | TRBV2 | CASSGGLGLRNEQFF | TGTGCCAGCAGTGGGGGGCTGGGTCTTCGCAATGAGCAGTTCTTC
TRBJ1-1 | - | - | TRBV7-3 | CASSPTGTRNTEAFF | TGTGCCAGCAGCCCAACAGGGACCAGGAACACTGAAGCTTTCTTT
TRBJ2-7 | few | - | TRBV4-2 | CASSQEGGLSYEQYF | TGTGCCAGCAGCCAAGAAGGGGGGCTATCCTACGAGCAGTACTTC
TRBJ1-1 | - | - | TRBV4-3 | CASSQGVISNTEAFF | TGCGCCAGCAGCCAAGGGGTTATCTCGAACACTGAAGCTTTCTTT
TRBJ2-2 | few | - | TRBV18 | CASSPPETANTGELFF | TGTGCCAGCTCACCACCAGAGACGGCGAACACCGGGGAGCTGTTTTTT
TRBJ2-3 | - | - | TRBV2 | CASSELGVVGTDTQYF | TGTGCCAGCAGTGAATTGGGGGTGGTCGGCACAGATACGCAGTATTTT
TRBJ2-1 | - | TRBD1 | TRBV19 | CASSIDRPDRESYNEQFF | TGTGCCAGTAGTATAGATCGCCCGGACAGGGAATCCTACAATGAGCAGTTCTTC
TRBJ2-2 | few | TRBD2 | TRBV6-1 | CATSSGVNTGELFF | TGTGCCACCTCTAGCGGGGTGAACACCGGGGAGCTGTTTTTT
TRBJ2-1 | - | TRBD2 | TRBV15 | CATSRDRLAGGSSYNEQFF | TGTGCCACCAGCAGAGATCGGCTAGCGGGGGGAAGCTCCTACAATGAGCAGTTCTTC
TRBJ1-1 | - | - | TRBV11-3 | CASSPRGMGASRTEAFF | TGTGCCAGCAGCCCCCGGGGGATGGGGGCATCGAGAACTGAAGCTTTCTTT
TRBJ1-2 | - | - | TRBV18 | CASSPGSRATNYGYTF | TGTGCCAGCTCACCTGGTAGCCGAGCAACCAACTATGGCTACACCTTC
TRBJ2-7 | - | TRBD2 | TRBV10-3 | CAISATSDEQYF | TGTGCCATCAGTGCAACTAGCGACGAGCAGTACTTC
TRBJ1-1 | - | - | TRBV4-1 | CASSQAGGDTEAFF | TGCGCCAGCAGCCAAGCGGGGGGGGACACTGAAGCTTTCTTT
TRBJ1-2 | - | - | TRBV23-1 | CASSQWRLNYGYTF | TGCGCCAGCAGTCAATGGAGGCTTAACTATGGCTACACCTTC
TRBJ2-7 | once | - | TRBV15 | CATSRDIREYVDEQYF | TGTGCCACCAGCAGAGATATACGGGAGTACGTCGACGAGCAGTACTTC
TRBJ2-1 | - | TRBD2 | TRBV27 | CASSLSPSGRASNEQFF | TGTGCCAGCAGTTTATCGCCTAGCGGGAGGGCCTCCAATGAGCAGTTCTTC
TRBJ2-1 | - | - | TRBV19 | CASSIGYNEQFF | TGTGCCAGTAGTATAGGGTACAATGAGCAGTTCTTC
TRBJ2-7 | - | - | TRBV2 | CASSEGGAISYEQYF | TGTGCCAGCAGTGAAGGCGGAGCGATTTCTTACGAGCAGTACTTC
TRBJ2-7 | - | TRBD2 | TRBV2 | CASSPLETSGFSYEQYF | TGTGCCAGCAGCCCCCTAGAGACTAGCGGATTTTCCTACGAGCAGTACTTC
TRBJ1-1 | - | - | TRBV11-2 | CASSGGSTEAFF | TGTGCCAGCAGCGGGGGTTCCACTGAAGCTTTCTTT